This entry is about one T cell receptor beta chain. Additional DNA sequences in this sample encode the identical CDR3. Clones were read by immunoSEQ multiplex PCR, and TCRdb kept only the in-frame ones, dropping some. The table lists roughly 2.1 million clones, approximately 94% of them singletons. Naive CD8 cells, CD45RO-negative and positively selected for CCR7, excluded terminally differentiated effector memory CD45RA+ cells. This entry is derived from a study of shared clonotypes between healthy human individuals. Per germline, CDR1 SQVTM and CDR2 ANQGSEA. V was clipped by 4 bases and J by 5 bases, with 8 bases between them. This CDR3 comprises 11 residues.

The sequence was collected from a man aged 18 to 29 in good health. Some clones in this sample may be carry-over from other donors' samples. The rearrangement joins TRBV29-1 to TRBJ1-2; D gene uncertain. The source material was naive CD8+ T cells from PBMCs. The chain's CDR3 is CSVVMGYGYTF. CDR3 bases: TGCAGCGTTGTTATGGGGTATGGCTACACCTTC.